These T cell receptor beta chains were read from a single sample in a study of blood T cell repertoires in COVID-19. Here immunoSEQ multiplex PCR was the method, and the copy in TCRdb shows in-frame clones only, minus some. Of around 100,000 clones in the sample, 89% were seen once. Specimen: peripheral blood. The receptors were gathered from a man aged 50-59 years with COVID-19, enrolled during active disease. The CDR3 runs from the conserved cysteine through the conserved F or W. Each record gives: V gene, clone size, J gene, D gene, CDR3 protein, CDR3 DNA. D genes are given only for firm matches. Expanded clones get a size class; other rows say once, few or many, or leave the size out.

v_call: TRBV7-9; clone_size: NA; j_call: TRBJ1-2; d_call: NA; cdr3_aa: CASSLEVRAPRGYTF; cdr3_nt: TGTGCCAGCAGCTTAGAGGTCAGGGCCCCTAGGGGCTACACCTTC
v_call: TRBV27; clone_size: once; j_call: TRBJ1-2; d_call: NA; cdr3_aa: CASSSGVFGYGYTF; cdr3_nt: TGTGCCAGCAGTTCGGGGGTCTTTGGCTATGGCTACACCTTC
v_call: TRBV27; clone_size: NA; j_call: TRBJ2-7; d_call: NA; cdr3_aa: CASSPSGLGSYEQYF; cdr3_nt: TGTGCCAGCAGTCCGTCCGGGTTGGGCTCCTACGAGCAGTACTTC
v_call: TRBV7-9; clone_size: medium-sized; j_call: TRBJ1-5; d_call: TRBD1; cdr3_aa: CASSPGTGVSNQPQHF; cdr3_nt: TGTGCCAGCAGCCCCGGGACAGGCGTTAGCAATCAGCCCCAGCATTTT
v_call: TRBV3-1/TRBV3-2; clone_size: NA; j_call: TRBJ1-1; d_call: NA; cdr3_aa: CASSHERGVNTEAFF; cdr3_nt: TGTGCCAGCAGCCACGAGCGGGGGGTGAACACTGAAGCTTTCTTT
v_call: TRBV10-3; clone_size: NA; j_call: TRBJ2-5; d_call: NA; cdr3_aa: CAIGTHQGETQYF; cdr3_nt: TGTGCCATTGGGACACATCAAGGAGAGACCCAGTACTTC
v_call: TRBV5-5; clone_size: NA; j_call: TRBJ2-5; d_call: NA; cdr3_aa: CASSISRQIKETQYF; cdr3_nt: TGTGCCAGCAGCATCAGCAGACAGATAAAAGAGACCCAGTACTTC
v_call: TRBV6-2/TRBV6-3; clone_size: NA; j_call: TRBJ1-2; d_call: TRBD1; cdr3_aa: CASSFSTGDGYTF; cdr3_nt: TGTGCCAGCAGCTTTTCTACAGGGGATGGCTACACCTTC
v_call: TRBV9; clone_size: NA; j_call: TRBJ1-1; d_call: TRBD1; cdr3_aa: CASSPRGQGATEAFF; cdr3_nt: TGTGCCAGCAGCCCCCGGGGACAGGGGGCAACTGAAGCTTTCTTT
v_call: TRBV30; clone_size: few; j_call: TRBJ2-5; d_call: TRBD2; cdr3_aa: CAWSTWTSGGETQYF; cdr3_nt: TGTGCCTGGAGTACTTGGACTAGCGGGGGGGAGACCCAGTACTTC
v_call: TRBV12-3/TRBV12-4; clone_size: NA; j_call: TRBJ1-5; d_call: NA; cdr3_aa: CASGQTVNQPQHF; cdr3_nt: TGTGCCAGCGGCCAGACAGTAAATCAGCCCCAGCATTTT
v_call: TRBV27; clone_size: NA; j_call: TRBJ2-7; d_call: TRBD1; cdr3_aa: CASKPGTVSYEQYF; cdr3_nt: TGTGCCAGTAAACCCGGGACAGTCTCCTACGAGCAGTACTTC
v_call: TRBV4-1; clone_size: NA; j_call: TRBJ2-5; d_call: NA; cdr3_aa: CASSQDVTEPGTQYF; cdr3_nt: TGCGCCAGCAGCCAAGACGTCACCGAGCCGGGAACCCAGTACTTC
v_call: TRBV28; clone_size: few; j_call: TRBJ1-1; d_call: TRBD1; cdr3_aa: CASSLPGQGILNTEAFF; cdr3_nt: TGTGCCAGCAGTTTACCGGGACAGGGGATCTTGAACACTGAAGCTTTCTTT
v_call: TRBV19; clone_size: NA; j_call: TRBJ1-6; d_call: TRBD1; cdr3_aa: CASSTTGINSPLHF; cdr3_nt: TGTGCCAGTAGTACGACAGGGATTAATTCACCCCTCCACTTT
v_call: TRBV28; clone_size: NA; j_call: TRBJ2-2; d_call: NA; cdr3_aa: CASISGGQLTGELFF; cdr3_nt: TGTGCCAGCATCTCCGGGGGGCAGCTCACCGGGGAGCTGTTTTTT
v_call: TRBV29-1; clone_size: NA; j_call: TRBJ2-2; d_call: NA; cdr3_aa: CSVRHQTNTGELFF; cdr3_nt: TGCAGCGTTCGACACCAGACGAACACCGGGGAGCTGTTTTTT
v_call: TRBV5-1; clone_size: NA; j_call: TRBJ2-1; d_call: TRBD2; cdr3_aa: CASSVAGGPYNEQFF; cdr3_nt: TGCGCCAGCAGCGTAGCGGGGGGGCCTTACAATGAGCAGTTCTTC
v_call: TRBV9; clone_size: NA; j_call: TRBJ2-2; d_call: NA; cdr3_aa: CASSVGSPGELFF; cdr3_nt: TGTGCCAGCAGCGTCGGTAGTCCCGGGGAGCTGTTTTTT
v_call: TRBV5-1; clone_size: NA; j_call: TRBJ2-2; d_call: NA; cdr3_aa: CASSLAGTTNTGELFF; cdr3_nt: TGCGCCAGCAGCTTGGCCGGGACAACGAACACCGGGGAGCTGTTTTTT
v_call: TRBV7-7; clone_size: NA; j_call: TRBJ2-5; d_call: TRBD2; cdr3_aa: CASSLAISSGGKETQYF; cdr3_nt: TGTGCTAGCAGCTTAGCAATTTCTAGCGGGGGGAAAGAGACCCAGTACTTC
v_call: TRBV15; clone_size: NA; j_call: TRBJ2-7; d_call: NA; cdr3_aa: CATQGSPYEQYF; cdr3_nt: TGTGCCACCCAGGGCTCACCCTACGAGCAGTACTTC
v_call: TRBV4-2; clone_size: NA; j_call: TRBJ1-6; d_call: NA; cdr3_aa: CASSQDQAYNSPLHF; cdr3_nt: TGTGCCAGCAGCCAAGATCAGGCGTATAATTCACCCCTCCACTTT
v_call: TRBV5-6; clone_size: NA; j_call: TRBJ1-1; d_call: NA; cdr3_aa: CASSPNLVNTEAFF; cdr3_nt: TGTGCCAGCAGCCCGAATTTAGTGAACACTGAAGCTTTCTTT
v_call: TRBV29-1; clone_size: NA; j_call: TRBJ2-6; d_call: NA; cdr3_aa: CSVGARYSGANVLTF; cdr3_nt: TGCAGCGTTGGGGCCAGATACTCTGGGGCCAACGTCCTGACTTTC
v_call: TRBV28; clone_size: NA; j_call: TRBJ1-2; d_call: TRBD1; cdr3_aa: CASREGAPGYTF; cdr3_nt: TGTGCCAGCAGGGAGGGGGCGCCCGGCTACACCTTC
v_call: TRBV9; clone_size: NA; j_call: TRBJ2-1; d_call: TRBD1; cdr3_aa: CASSAGQGVPQVQFF; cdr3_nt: TGTGCCAGCAGCGCCGGACAGGGGGTGCCTCAGGTGCAGTTCTTC
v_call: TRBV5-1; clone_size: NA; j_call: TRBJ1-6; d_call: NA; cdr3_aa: CASSLDRSDHNSPLHF; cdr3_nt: TGCGCCAGCAGCTTAGACCGAAGCGACCATAATTCACCCCTCCACTTT
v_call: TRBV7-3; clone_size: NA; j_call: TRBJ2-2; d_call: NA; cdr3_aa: CASSSAGTTGELFF; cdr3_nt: TGTGCCAGCAGCTCCGCAGGGACAACCGGGGAGCTGTTTTTT
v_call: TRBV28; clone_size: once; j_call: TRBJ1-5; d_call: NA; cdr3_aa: CAITPTFPNQPQHF; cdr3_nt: TGTGCCATTACCCCGACATTCCCTAATCAGCCCCAGCATTTT
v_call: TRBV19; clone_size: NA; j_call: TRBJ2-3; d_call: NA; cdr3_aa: CASSPGQNTDTQYF; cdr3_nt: TGTGCCAGTAGTCCGGGACAAAACACAGATACGCAGTATTTT
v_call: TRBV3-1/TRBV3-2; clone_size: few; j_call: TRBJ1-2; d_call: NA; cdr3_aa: CASGRGGIYGYTF; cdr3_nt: TGTGCCAGCGGCCGGGGGGGGATCTATGGCTACACCTTC
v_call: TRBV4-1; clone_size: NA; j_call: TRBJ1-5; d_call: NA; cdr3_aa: CASSPQKGQGYQPQHF; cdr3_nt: TGCGCCAGCAGCCCCCAAAAGGGTCAGGGGTATCAGCCCCAGCATTTT
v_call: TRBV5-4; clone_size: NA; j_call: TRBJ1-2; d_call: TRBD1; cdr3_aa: CASSWDRVNYGYTF; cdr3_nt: TGTGCCAGCAGCTGGGACAGGGTGAACTATGGCTACACCTTC
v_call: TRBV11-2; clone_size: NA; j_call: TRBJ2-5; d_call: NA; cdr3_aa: CASSLGQLEETQYF; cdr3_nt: TGTGCCAGCAGCTTAGGACAGCTGGAAGAGACCCAGTACTTC
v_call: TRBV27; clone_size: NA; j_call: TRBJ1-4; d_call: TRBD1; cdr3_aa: CASSTLQGADEKLFF; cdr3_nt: TGTGCCAGCAGTACCCTACAGGGGGCAGATGAAAAACTGTTTTTT
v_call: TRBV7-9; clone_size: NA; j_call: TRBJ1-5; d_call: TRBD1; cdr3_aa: CASSSGQGSNQPQHF; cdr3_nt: TGTGCCAGCAGCTCCGGACAGGGTAGCAATCAGCCCCAGCATTTT
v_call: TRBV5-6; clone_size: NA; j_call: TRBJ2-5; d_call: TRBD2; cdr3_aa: CASSLGVAGLQETQYF; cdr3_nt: TGTGCCAGCAGCTTGGGGGTAGCGGGCCTTCAAGAGACCCAGTACTTC
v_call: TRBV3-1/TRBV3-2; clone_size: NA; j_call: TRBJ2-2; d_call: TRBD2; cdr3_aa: CASSPTAGGITGELFF; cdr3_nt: TGTGCCAGCAGCCCGACAGCGGGGGGGATCACCGGGGAGCTGTTTTTT
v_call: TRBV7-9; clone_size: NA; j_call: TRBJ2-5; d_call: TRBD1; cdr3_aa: CASSPGWTGETQYF; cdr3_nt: TGTGCCAGCAGCCCCGGCTGGACAGGGGAGACCCAGTACTTC
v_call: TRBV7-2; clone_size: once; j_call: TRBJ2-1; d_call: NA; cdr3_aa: CASSLWFGGASDEQFF; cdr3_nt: TGTGCCAGCAGCTTATGGTTTGGGGGGGCTTCGGATGAGCAGTTCTTC
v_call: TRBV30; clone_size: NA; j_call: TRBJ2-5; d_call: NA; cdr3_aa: CAWRLGEETQYF; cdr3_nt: TGTGCCTGGAGGCTGGGAGAAGAGACCCAGTACTTC
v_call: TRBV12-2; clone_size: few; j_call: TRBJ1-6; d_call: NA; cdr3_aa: CASRPNYRDRENSPLHF; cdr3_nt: TGTGCAAGTCGCCCCAATTACCGGGACAGGGAGAATTCACCCCTCCACTTT
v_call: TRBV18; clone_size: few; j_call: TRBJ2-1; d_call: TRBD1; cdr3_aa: CASSRRTGNSYNEQFF; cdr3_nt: TGTGCCAGCTCCCGTAGGACAGGGAATAGCTACAATGAGCAGTTCTTC
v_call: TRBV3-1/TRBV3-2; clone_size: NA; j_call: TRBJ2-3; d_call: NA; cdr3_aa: CASSQSLDTQYF; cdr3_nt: TGTGCCAGCAGCCAATCCTTGGATACGCAGTATTTT
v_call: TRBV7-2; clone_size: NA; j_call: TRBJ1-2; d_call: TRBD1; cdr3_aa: CASSLGQGADDGYTF; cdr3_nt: TGTGCCAGCAGCTTAGGACAGGGGGCTGATGATGGCTACACCTTC
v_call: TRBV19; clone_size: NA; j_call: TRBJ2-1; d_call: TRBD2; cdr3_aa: CASSPYSGLAGPTEHNEQFF; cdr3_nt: TGTGCCAGTAGCCCTTACTCGGGACTAGCGGGACCGACTGAGCACAATGAGCAGTTCTTC
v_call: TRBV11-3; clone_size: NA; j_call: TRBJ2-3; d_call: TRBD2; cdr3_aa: CASSQGLLGTDTQYF; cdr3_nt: TGTGCCAGCAGCCAGGGACTACTAGGCACAGATACGCAGTATTTT
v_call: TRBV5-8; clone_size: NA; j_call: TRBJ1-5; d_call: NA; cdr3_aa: CASSPGTGGNQPQHF; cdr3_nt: TGTGCCAGCAGCCCCGGCACGGGGGGAAATCAGCCCCAGCATTTT
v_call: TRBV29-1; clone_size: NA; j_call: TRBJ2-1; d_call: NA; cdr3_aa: CSVETGFLGFSEQFF; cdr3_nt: TGCAGCGTTGAAACGGGATTCCTAGGTTTTAGTGAGCAGTTCTTC
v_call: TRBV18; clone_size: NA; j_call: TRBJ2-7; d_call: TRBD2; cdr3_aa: CASSLAGTTSYEQYF; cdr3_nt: TGTGCCAGCTCACTTGCCGGGACTACCTCCTACGAGCAGTACTTC
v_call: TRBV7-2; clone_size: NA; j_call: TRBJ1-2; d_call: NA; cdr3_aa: CASSLKQGGNYGYTF; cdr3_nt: TGTGCCAGCAGCTTAAAACAGGGCGGGAACTATGGCTACACCTTC